This entry features one T cell receptor beta chain sequence. Its antigen remains unidentified. The protocol was immunoSEQ multiplex PCR, while the TCRdb copy is restricted to in-frame clones and leaves out a portion. The repertoire includes some 1.5 million clones, roughly 97% of them detected once, and 1% to 1.5% sits in the top ten. This specimen belongs to a study of shared clonotypes between healthy human individuals. Study information: Contributing individuals were two females and a few males aged 18 to 49. Three plates each covered CD4 naive and memory; CD8 naive two, CD8 memory one.

Study outcomes and limitations: For naive CD4 cells, around 5.1% of clonotypes were shared across a handful of donors. Sorted-subset sequencing, rarefaction showed, was incomplete despite large depth.

CDR3 length equals 15 residues. Trimming took off 2 bases at V and 1 base at J, with 9 bases between the two ends. Per germline, CDR1 GTSNPN and CDR2 SVGIG (reference sequence). The receptor was derived from a young man in good health. The rearrangement uses TRBV30 and TRBJ2-6; unclear D gene. The sample was naive CD4+ T cells sorted from blood. The subset denotes: CD45RA+ positively selected. The CDR3 DNA sequence: TGTGCCTGGAGTTTCTTGGGATCTGGGGCCAACGTCCTGACTTTC. It is translated as CAWSFLGSGANVLTF.